Sequencing of this TCR beta chain was carried out in a study of cytomegalovirus exposure and HLA in healthy donors. This CDR3 has 17 amino acids. Germline V gene sequence: CDR1 SGHTA, CDR2 FQGNSA. Trimming cost V 5 bases and J 6 bases; bases outside gene matches: 8. PCR used 60 Vbeta primers and 13 Jbeta primers. Method: immunoSEQ multiplex PCR; TCRdb's copy keeps in-frame clones and lacks some. The top ten clones hold about 2.7% of a sample with about 200,000 clones, around 77% of them seen once. This chain links TRBV7-2 with TRBJ2-2; TRBD2 aligns across 14 bases. The clonotype originates from a woman aged 25 to 39 in good health and CMV-seronegative. The sample comprised PBMCs. CDR3 region: CASSRETSGRGAGELFF. The CDR3 DNA is TGTGCCAGCAGCCGCGAGACTAGCGGGAGGGGGGCCGGGGAGCTGTTTTTT.